This T cell receptor (beta chain) was sequenced during a study of blood T cell repertoires in COVID-19. Study overall: Specimens from acute and convalescent COVID-19 originated in the United States, Italy and Spain.

The CDR3 is 12 residues long. V was trimmed by 5 bases and J by 9 bases, leaving 11 bases between them. Per germline, CDR1 SGHTA and CDR2 FQGNSA. Measured with immunoSEQ multiplex PCR; TCRdb has only the in-frame clones, and not every one. Among roughly 150,000 clones, under 90% were seen once, and the ten largest hold roughly 8%. The chain uses TRBV7-2 and TRBJ2-1; D not certain. This receptor was taken from a woman aged 45-65 years who had recovered from COVID-19. Sequencing was performed on PBMCs or T cells enriched from blood (not recorded which). Written as DNA, the CDR3 is TGTGCCAGCAGCGGAGAGCACCCTGAGCAGTTCTTC. Translating gives CASSGEHPEQFF.